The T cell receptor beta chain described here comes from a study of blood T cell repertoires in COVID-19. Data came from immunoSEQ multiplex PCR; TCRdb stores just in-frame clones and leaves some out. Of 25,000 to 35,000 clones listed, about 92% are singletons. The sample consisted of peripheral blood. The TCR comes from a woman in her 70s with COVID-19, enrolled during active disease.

The DNA of the CDR3 is TGTGCCAGTAGTGGGGGGACAGGACAAACCTCCTATAATTCACCCCTCCACTTT. It specifies CASSGGTGQTSYNSPLHF. The chain recombines TRBV19 with TRBJ1-6; TRBD1 matches at 8 bases. This CDR3 is 18 amino acids long. V shed 5 bases and J 0 bases; nucleotides not matched to a gene: 9. Germline CDR1 is LNHDA and CDR2 is SQIVND (reference sequence).